This T cell receptor (beta chain) was identified in a study of CD8 T cells in ankylosing spondylitis. General study results and limits: With a CD8+ phenotype, disease-linked clones were relatively rare in peripheral blood.

This clonotype came up a few times. The target antigen is unknown. From germline, CDR1 is KGHSH and CDR2 LQKENI. CDR3 size: 15 residues. The J segment lost 7 bases and the V segment lost 1 base, leaving 7 bases of the junction unmatched. MiXCR, applied by TCRdb to the 5' RACE reads, yields one record per CDR3 protein. The data show fewer than 350,000 distinct CDR3 sequences, around 10% seen once. The gene calls are TRBV18 and TRBJ2-1; TRBD1 agrees at 7 bases. What was sequenced was blood, either unsorted or a sorted T cell fraction (not recorded which). This TCR was recovered from a female donor with ankylosing spondylitis or in good health (not recorded which). The CDR3 DNA reads as TGTGCCAGCTCACCACAGACAGGGCCGGGGAATGAGCAGTTCTTC. Encoded protein: CASSPQTGPGNEQFF. Supplemented by reference TRBV18 and TRBJ2-1, the full variable domain reads NAGVMQNPRHLVRRRGQEARLRCSPMKGHSHVYWYRQLPEEGLKFMVYLQKENIIDESGMPKERFSAEFPKEGPSILRIQQVVRGDSAAYFCASSPQTGPGNEQFFGPGTRLTVL.